This T cell receptor (beta chain) emerged from a study of T cell responses to AZD1222 COVID-19 vaccine. General study findings and limits: Regions 160-218 and 743-854 dominated among vaccine-associated CD4 TCRs spanning spike. Baseline seropositives among AZD1222 recipients totaled only 5 or 6. Reports indicate that nearly half of spike-specific TCRs are directed at unmutated variant regions.

Worth noting for this clone: Antigen specificity is unknown.

Sequencing was performed with immunoSEQ multiplex PCR; in TCRdb, only in-frame clones are kept and a portion is missing. The sample includes 95,000 to 150,000 clones, 80% to 90% of them seen just once. CDR3 length: 13 amino acids. Per the germline V gene, CDR1 is SGHDT and CDR2 is YYEEEE. V lost 1 base and J 10 bases, leaving 12 bases between the germline ends. The chain has TRBV5-6 and TRBJ2-1; TRBD2 is a possible D gene (5 bases). The sequenced sample was peripheral blood, obtained on day 0 of AZD1222 vaccination. The TCR comes from an adult in good health. The CDR3 coding sequence is TGTGCCAGCAGCTTGAAGCCGGGGAGCGAGCAGTTCTTC. It translates to CASSLKPGSEQFF.